The rows below give T cell receptor beta chains drawn from one sample of a study of CD8+CD57+ T cells in acquired aplastic anemia. TCRdb passed the reads through MiXCR, listing each CDR3 protein once. The sample contains around 430,000 distinct CDR3 sequences, roughly 34% of which appear only once. Sequenced: sorted CD4+, CD8+, or CD8+CD57+ T cells (not recorded which) from PBMCs. These receptors were taken from a human donor with aplastic anemia. Each CDR3 is given with its conserved first and last residue. Fields, in order: CDR3 protein, CDR3 DNA, CDR3 length, D gene, V gene, clone size, J gene. A D gene is named only where the DNA matches it firmly. The listing skips clone size in some rows; elsewhere it reads once, few, many or a size class.

CDR3aa: CSARKDPNTEAFF
CDR3nt: TGCAGTGCTAGGAAAGATCCGAACACTGAAGCTTTCTTT
len: 13
d_gene: -
v_gene: TRBV20-1
abundance: -
j_gene: TRBJ1-1

CDR3aa: CSARDAGVDQPQHF
CDR3nt: TGCAGTGCTAGAGACGCAGGAGTCGATCAGCCCCAGCATTTT
len: 14
d_gene: -
v_gene: TRBV20-1
abundance: -
j_gene: TRBJ1-5

CDR3aa: CASRSTGGWYEQYF
CDR3nt: TGTGCCAGCAGGTCGACAGGGGGCTGGTACGAGCAGTACTTC
len: 14
d_gene: TRBD1
v_gene: TRBV6-1
abundance: few
j_gene: TRBJ2-7

CDR3aa: CASSQVSRYNEQFF
CDR3nt: TGTGCCAGCAGCCAAGTCTCGAGGTACAATGAGCAGTTCTTC
len: 14
d_gene: -
v_gene: TRBV14
abundance: few
j_gene: TRBJ2-1

CDR3aa: CASSGKGAWSYNEQFF
CDR3nt: TGTGCCAGCAGCGGTAAGGGGGCATGGTCCTACAATGAGCAGTTCTTC
len: 16
d_gene: TRBD1
v_gene: TRBV9
abundance: few
j_gene: TRBJ2-1

CDR3aa: CASSASGSGGYTF
CDR3nt: TGTGCCAGCAGCGCCTCCGGGTCGGGTGGCTACACCTTC
len: 13
d_gene: -
v_gene: TRBV7-2
abundance: many
j_gene: TRBJ1-2

CDR3aa: CTVLGENTGELFF
CDR3nt: TGCACCGTCCTGGGCGAGAACACCGGGGAGCTGTTTTTT
len: 13
d_gene: -
v_gene: TRBV20-1
abundance: many
j_gene: TRBJ2-2

CDR3aa: CASSDRTGEGEQFF
CDR3nt: TGTGCCAGCTCAGATCGGACAGGGGAAGGTGAGCAGTTCTTC
len: 14
d_gene: TRBD1
v_gene: TRBV18
abundance: -
j_gene: TRBJ2-1

CDR3aa: CASSPGQGAFF
CDR3nt: TGTGCCAGCTCACCAGGGCAGGGAGCTTTCTTT
len: 11
d_gene: -
v_gene: TRBV9
abundance: -
j_gene: TRBJ1-1

CDR3aa: CASSSIRSSYEQYF
CDR3nt: TGTGCCAGCAGCTCGATACGGTCCTCCTACGAGCAGTACTTC
len: 14
d_gene: -
v_gene: TRBV5-8
abundance: -
j_gene: TRBJ2-7

CDR3aa: CASSEGMYPYEQYF
CDR3nt: TGTGCCAGCAGTGAAGGGATGTACCCCTACGAGCAGTACTTC
len: 14
d_gene: -
v_gene: TRBV2
abundance: many
j_gene: TRBJ2-7

CDR3aa: CATSIEQGAYNEQYF
CDR3nt: TGTGCCACCAGCATAGAACAGGGGGCTTACAATGAGCAGTATTTT
len: 15
d_gene: TRBD1
v_gene: TRBV15
abundance: -
j_gene: TRBJ2-3

CDR3aa: CASSLQQGWRPQHF
CDR3nt: TGTGCCAGCAGCTTACAGCAGGGTTGGCGGCCCCAGCATTTT
len: 14
d_gene: -
v_gene: TRBV7-2
abundance: many
j_gene: TRBJ1-5

CDR3aa: CSARRRDRGPDTEAFF
CDR3nt: TGCAGTGCCCGGAGGCGGGACAGGGGGCCGGACACTGAAGCTTTCTTT
len: 16
d_gene: TRBD1
v_gene: TRBV20-1
abundance: few
j_gene: TRBJ1-1

CDR3aa: CATSDRVGQPQHF
CDR3nt: TGTGCCACCAGTGACAGGGTAGGTCAGCCCCAGCATTTT
len: 13
d_gene: -
v_gene: TRBV24-1
abundance: -
j_gene: TRBJ1-5

CDR3aa: CASSLVGTSGTDTQYF
CDR3nt: TGCGCCAGCAGCTTGGTCGGGACTAGCGGTACAGATACGCAGTATTTT
len: 16
d_gene: TRBD2
v_gene: TRBV5-1
abundance: once
j_gene: TRBJ2-3

CDR3aa: CAITQGLNTEAFF
CDR3nt: TGTGCCATCACTCAGGGGTTGAACACTGAAGCTTTCTTT
len: 13
d_gene: -
v_gene: TRBV10-3
abundance: many
j_gene: TRBJ1-1

CDR3aa: CASSYYGDDTQYF
CDR3nt: TGTGCCAGCAGTTACTACGGGGATGATACGCAGTATTTT
len: 13
d_gene: -
v_gene: TRBV6-5
abundance: -
j_gene: TRBJ2-3

CDR3aa: CASSLGRRTYEQYF
CDR3nt: TGTGCCAGCAGCTTAGGCCGGAGGACCTACGAGCAGTACTTC
len: 14
d_gene: -
v_gene: TRBV7-9
abundance: few
j_gene: TRBJ2-7

CDR3aa: CASSVGLAVGVETQYF
CDR3nt: TGTGCCAGCAGCGTGGGGCTAGCGGTCGGAGTAGAGACCCAGTACTTC
len: 16
d_gene: TRBD2
v_gene: TRBV9
abundance: few
j_gene: TRBJ2-5

CDR3aa: CASRLRDSLQPQHF
CDR3nt: TGTGCCAGCAGGCTCCGGGACAGCCTTCAGCCCCAGCATTTT
len: 14
d_gene: TRBD1
v_gene: TRBV12-3/TRBV12-4
abundance: -
j_gene: TRBJ1-5

CDR3aa: CASTRDRGVLGYGYTF
CDR3nt: TGTGCCAGCACCAGGGACAGGGGAGTCCTAGGCTATGGCTACACCTTC
len: 16
d_gene: TRBD1
v_gene: TRBV11-1
abundance: -
j_gene: TRBJ1-2

CDR3aa: CSVTDRGGAFF
CDR3nt: TGCAGCGTTACGGACAGGGGCGGAGCTTTCTTT
len: 11
d_gene: TRBD1
v_gene: TRBV29-1
abundance: many
j_gene: TRBJ1-1

CDR3aa: CACRSGTSRETQYF
CDR3nt: TGTGCCTGCAGGAGTGGAACAAGTCGGGAGACCCAGTACTTC
len: 14
d_gene: -
v_gene: TRBV2
abundance: -
j_gene: TRBJ2-5

CDR3aa: CASSLGPGQQQETQYF
CDR3nt: TGCGCCAGCAGCTTGGGACCGGGACAACAACAAGAGACCCAGTACTTC
len: 16
d_gene: -
v_gene: TRBV5-1
abundance: few
j_gene: TRBJ2-5

CDR3aa: CASSPGFGELFF
CDR3nt: TGTGCCAGCAGCCCAGGGTTCGGGGAGCTGTTTTTT
len: 12
d_gene: -
v_gene: TRBV7-6
abundance: many
j_gene: TRBJ2-2

CDR3aa: CAWSVLSRGGYTF
CDR3nt: TGTGCCTGGAGTGTACTGTCTAGAGGAGGCTACACCTTC
len: 13
d_gene: -
v_gene: TRBV30
abundance: -
j_gene: TRBJ1-2

CDR3aa: CASSRAGSSGNAIYF
CDR3nt: TGTGCCAGCAGCCGGGCCGGATCGTCTGGAAACGCCATATATTTT
len: 15
d_gene: -
v_gene: TRBV7-9
abundance: -
j_gene: TRBJ1-3

CDR3aa: CSVAEAGYTF
CDR3nt: TGCAGCGTTGCAGAAGCGGGATACACCTTC
len: 10
d_gene: -
v_gene: TRBV29-1
abundance: -
j_gene: TRBJ1-2

CDR3aa: CASSENDRETQYF
CDR3nt: TGTGCCAGCAGCGAGAACGACCGAGAGACCCAGTACTTC
len: 13
d_gene: -
v_gene: TRBV9
abundance: few
j_gene: TRBJ2-5

CDR3aa: CASSQARTGDLSYEQYF
CDR3nt: TGCGCCAGCAGCCAAGCCCGTACGGGGGACCTCTCCTACGAGCAGTACTTC
len: 17
d_gene: -
v_gene: TRBV4-1
abundance: -
j_gene: TRBJ2-7

CDR3aa: CAISQGRVSNQPQHF
CDR3nt: TGTGCCATCAGTCAGGGTAGGGTGAGCAATCAGCCCCAGCATTTT
len: 15
d_gene: -
v_gene: TRBV10-3
abundance: -
j_gene: TRBJ1-5

CDR3aa: CASTYDIGNTEAFF
CDR3nt: TGTGCCAGCACCTATGACATAGGGAATACTGAAGCTTTCTTT
len: 14
d_gene: -
v_gene: TRBV7-9
abundance: many
j_gene: TRBJ1-1

CDR3aa: CSVVGTPNTDTQYF
CDR3nt: TGCAGCGTTGTTGGTACCCCCAATACTGATACGCAGTATTTT
len: 14
d_gene: -
v_gene: TRBV29-1
abundance: -
j_gene: TRBJ2-3

CDR3aa: CSARRQEGIGGYTF
CDR3nt: TGCAGTGCTAGACGCCAGGAAGGAATAGGTGGCTACACCTTC
len: 14
d_gene: -
v_gene: TRBV20-1
abundance: -
j_gene: TRBJ1-2

CDR3aa: CASSEYTGYYGYTF
CDR3nt: TGTGCCAGCAGTGAATATACGGGTTACTATGGCTACACCTTC
len: 14
d_gene: -
v_gene: TRBV25-1
abundance: few
j_gene: TRBJ1-2

CDR3aa: CSVAGQANYGYTF
CDR3nt: TGCAGCGTTGCGGGACAGGCGAACTATGGCTACACCTTC
len: 13
d_gene: TRBD1
v_gene: TRBV29-1
abundance: -
j_gene: TRBJ1-2

CDR3aa: CSARIAGGRETQYF
CDR3nt: TGCAGTGCCCGAATAGCGGGAGGTCGGGAGACCCAGTACTTC
len: 14
d_gene: TRBD2
v_gene: TRBV20-1
abundance: -
j_gene: TRBJ2-5

CDR3aa: CDSSSEVRSGNTIYF
CDR3nt: TGTGACAGCAGCTCAGAGGTACGGTCAGGAAACACCATATATTTT
len: 15
d_gene: -
v_gene: TRBV9
abundance: -
j_gene: TRBJ1-3

CDR3aa: CATRQGVNEKLFF
CDR3nt: TGTGCCACCCGACAGGGGGTTAATGAAAAACTGTTTTTT
len: 13
d_gene: TRBD1
v_gene: TRBV15
abundance: -
j_gene: TRBJ1-4

CDR3aa: CASSDGQGHGYTF
CDR3nt: TGTGCCAGCAGTGACGGGCAGGGCCATGGCTACACCTTC
len: 13
d_gene: -
v_gene: TRBV6-1
abundance: many
j_gene: TRBJ1-2

CDR3aa: CASSPTGRGEGDTEAFF
CDR3nt: TGTGCCAGCAGCCCAACGGGTAGGGGAGAGGGAGACACTGAAGCTTTCTTT
len: 17
d_gene: -
v_gene: TRBV5-6
abundance: -
j_gene: TRBJ1-1

CDR3aa: CASSHVPDIAIEAFF
CDR3nt: TGCGCCAGCAGCCACGTGCCAGACATCGCCATCGAAGCTTTCTTT
len: 15
d_gene: -
v_gene: TRBV4-3
abundance: few
j_gene: TRBJ1-1

CDR3aa: CASRPTSEAGNTIYF
CDR3nt: TGTGCCAGCAGACCCACTTCGGAGGCAGGAAACACCATATATTTT
len: 15
d_gene: -
v_gene: TRBV14
abundance: -
j_gene: TRBJ1-3

CDR3aa: CASSVDRGNQPQHF
CDR3nt: TGTGCCAGCAGTGTGGACAGGGGTAATCAGCCCCAGCATTTT
len: 14
d_gene: TRBD1
v_gene: TRBV6-1
abundance: many
j_gene: TRBJ1-5

CDR3aa: CASGTSVSTDTQYF
CDR3nt: TGTGCCAGCGGCACTAGCGTTAGCACAGATACGCAGTATTTT
len: 14
d_gene: TRBD2
v_gene: TRBV2
abundance: -
j_gene: TRBJ2-3

CDR3aa: CASSGTGQGLGETQYF
CDR3nt: TGTGCCAGCAGCGGAACCGGACAGGGTTTGGGAGAGACCCAGTACTTC
len: 16
d_gene: TRBD1
v_gene: TRBV9
abundance: -
j_gene: TRBJ2-5

CDR3aa: CASSPKGGVYEQYF
CDR3nt: TGCGCCAGCAGCCCCAAGGGGGGAGTTTACGAGCAGTACTTC
len: 14
d_gene: -
v_gene: TRBV5-1
abundance: many
j_gene: TRBJ2-7

CDR3aa: CASSAGMAGKDEQFF
CDR3nt: TGTGCCAGCAGTGCCGGTATGGCAGGGAAGGATGAGCAGTTCTTC
len: 15
d_gene: -
v_gene: TRBV6-4
abundance: -
j_gene: TRBJ2-1

CDR3aa: CAWSPGGVLNSPLHF
CDR3nt: TGTGCCTGGAGCCCAGGGGGCGTTCTCAATTCACCCCTCCACTTT
len: 15
d_gene: TRBD1
v_gene: TRBV30
abundance: -
j_gene: TRBJ1-6

CDR3aa: CSVLKSGTVNTEAFF
CDR3nt: TGCAGCGTTTTGAAATCCGGGACGGTGAACACTGAAGCTTTCTTT
len: 15
d_gene: -
v_gene: TRBV29-1
abundance: many
j_gene: TRBJ1-1

CDR3aa: CASSPTGPNYGYTF
CDR3nt: TGTGCCAGCAGTCCGACAGGGCCAAACTATGGCTACACCTTC
len: 14
d_gene: TRBD1
v_gene: TRBV12-3/TRBV12-4
abundance: many
j_gene: TRBJ1-2

CDR3aa: CASSLGGGGRYNEQFF
CDR3nt: TGTGCCAGCAGCTTGGGTGGGGGGGGCCGCTACAATGAGCAGTTCTTC
len: 16
d_gene: -
v_gene: TRBV11-2
abundance: -
j_gene: TRBJ2-1